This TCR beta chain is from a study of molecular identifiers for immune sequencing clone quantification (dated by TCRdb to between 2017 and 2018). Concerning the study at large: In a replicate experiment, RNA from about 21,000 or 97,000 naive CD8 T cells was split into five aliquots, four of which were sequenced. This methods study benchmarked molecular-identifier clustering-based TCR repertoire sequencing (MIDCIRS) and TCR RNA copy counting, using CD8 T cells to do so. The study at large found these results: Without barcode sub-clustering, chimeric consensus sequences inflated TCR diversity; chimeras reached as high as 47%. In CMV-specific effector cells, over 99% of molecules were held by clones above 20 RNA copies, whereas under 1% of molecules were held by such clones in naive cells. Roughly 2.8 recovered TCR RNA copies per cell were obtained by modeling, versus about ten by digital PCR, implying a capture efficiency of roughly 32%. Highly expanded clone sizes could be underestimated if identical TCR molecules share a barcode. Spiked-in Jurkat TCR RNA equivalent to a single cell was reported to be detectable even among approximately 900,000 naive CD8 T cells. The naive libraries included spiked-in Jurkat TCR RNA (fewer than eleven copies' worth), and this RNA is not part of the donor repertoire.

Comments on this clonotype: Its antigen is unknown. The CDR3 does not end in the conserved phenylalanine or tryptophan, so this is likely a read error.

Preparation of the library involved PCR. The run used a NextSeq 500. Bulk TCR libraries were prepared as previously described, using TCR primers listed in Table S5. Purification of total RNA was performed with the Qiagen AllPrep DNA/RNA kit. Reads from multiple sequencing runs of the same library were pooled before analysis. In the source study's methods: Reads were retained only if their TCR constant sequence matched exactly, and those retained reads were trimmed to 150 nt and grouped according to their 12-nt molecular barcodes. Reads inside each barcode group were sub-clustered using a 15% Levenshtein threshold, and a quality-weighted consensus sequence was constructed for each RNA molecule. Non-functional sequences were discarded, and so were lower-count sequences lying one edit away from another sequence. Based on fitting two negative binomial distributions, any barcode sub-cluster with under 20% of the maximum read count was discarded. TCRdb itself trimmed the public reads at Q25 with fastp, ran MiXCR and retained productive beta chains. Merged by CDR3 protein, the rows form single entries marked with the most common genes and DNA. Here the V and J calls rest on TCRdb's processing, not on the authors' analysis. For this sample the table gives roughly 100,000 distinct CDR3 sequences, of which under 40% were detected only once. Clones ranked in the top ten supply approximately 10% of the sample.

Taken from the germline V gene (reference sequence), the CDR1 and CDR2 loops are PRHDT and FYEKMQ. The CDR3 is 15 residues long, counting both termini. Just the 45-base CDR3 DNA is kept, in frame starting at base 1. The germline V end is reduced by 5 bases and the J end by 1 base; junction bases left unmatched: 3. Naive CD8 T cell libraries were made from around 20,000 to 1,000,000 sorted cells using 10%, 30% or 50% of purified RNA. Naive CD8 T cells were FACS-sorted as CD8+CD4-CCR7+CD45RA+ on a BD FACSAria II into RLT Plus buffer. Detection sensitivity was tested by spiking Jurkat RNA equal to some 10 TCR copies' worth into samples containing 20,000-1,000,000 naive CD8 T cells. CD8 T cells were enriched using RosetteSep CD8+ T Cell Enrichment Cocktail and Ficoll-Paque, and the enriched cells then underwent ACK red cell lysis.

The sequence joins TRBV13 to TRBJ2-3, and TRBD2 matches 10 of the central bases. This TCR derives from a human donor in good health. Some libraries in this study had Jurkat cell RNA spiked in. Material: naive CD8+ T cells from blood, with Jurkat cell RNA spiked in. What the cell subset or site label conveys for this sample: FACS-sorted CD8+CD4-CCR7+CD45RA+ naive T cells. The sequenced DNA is TGTGCCAGCAGCGGCGGGACTAGCGGCACAGATACGCAGTATTTA. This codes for CASSGGTSGTDTQYL.